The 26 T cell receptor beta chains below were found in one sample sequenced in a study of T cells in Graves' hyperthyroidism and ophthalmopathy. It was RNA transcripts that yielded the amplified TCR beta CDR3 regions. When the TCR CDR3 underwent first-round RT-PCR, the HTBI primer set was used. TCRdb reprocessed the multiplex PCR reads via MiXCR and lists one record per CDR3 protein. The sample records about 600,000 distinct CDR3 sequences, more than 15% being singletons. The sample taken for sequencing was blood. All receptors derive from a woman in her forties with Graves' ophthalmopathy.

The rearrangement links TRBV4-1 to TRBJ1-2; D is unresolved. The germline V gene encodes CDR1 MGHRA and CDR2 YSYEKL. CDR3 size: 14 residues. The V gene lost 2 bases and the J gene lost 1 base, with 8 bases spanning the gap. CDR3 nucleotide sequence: TGCGCCAGCAGCCAATCGATGATTAACTATGGCTACACCTTC. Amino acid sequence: CASSQSMINYGYTF.

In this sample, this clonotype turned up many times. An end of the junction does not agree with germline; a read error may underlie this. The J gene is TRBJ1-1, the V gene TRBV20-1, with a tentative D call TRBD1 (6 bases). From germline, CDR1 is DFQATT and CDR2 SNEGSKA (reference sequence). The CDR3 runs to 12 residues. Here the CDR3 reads CSARQGNAEAFF. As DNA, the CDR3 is TGCAGTGCTAGGCAGGGGAACGCTGAAGCTTTCTTT.

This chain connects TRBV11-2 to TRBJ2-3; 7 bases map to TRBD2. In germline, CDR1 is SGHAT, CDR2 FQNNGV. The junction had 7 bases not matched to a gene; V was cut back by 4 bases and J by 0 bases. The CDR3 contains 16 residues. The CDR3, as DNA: TGTGCCAGCAGCTCGATAGCGGGTACTAGCACAGATACGCAGTATTTT. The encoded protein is CASSSIAGTSTDTQYF.

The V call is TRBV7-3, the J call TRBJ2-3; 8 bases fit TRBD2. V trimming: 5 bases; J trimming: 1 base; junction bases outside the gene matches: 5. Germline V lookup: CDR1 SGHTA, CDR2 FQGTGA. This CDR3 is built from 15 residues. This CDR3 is CASSPDSGGTDTQYF. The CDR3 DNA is TGTGCCAGCAGCCCCGATAGCGGGGGCACAGATACGCAGTATTTT.

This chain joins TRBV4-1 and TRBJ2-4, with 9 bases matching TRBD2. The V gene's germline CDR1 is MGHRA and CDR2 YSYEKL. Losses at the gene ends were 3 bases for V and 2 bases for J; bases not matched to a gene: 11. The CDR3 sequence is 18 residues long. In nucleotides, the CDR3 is TGCGCCAGCAGCCAGGGGAGGGTAGCGGGGGTACCCAAAAACATTCAGTACTTC. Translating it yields CASSQGRVAGVPKNIQYF.

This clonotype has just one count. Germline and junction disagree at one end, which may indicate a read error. This chain's CDR3 is CASSLALAGVSTDTQYF. The CDR3 DNA follows: TGCGCCAGCAGCTTGGCCCTAGCGGGAGTTAGCACAGATACGCAGTACTTT. The V call is TRBV5-1, the J call TRBJ2-3, with TRBD2 matching over 10 bases. This CDR3 spans 17 amino acids. Germline V gene sequence: CDR1 SGHRS, CDR2 YFSETQ.

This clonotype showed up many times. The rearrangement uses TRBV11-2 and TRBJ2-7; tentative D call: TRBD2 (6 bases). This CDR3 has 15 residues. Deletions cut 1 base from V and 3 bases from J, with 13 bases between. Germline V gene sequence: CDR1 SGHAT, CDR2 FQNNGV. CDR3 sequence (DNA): TGTGCCAGCAGCTTAGGAGTCTTGGGAGGCTACGAGCAGTACTTC. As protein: CASSLGVLGGYEQYF.

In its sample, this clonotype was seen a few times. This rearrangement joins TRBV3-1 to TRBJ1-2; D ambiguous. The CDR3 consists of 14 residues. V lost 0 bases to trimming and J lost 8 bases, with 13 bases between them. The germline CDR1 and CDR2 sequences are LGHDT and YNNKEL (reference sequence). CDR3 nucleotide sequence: TGTGCCAGCAGCCAAGATGAGCCTGGCGACGGCTACACCTTC. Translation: CASSQDEPGDGYTF.

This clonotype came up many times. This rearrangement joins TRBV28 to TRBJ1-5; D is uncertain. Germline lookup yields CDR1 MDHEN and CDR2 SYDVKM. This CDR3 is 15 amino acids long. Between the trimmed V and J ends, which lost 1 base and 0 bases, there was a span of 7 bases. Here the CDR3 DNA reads TGTGCCAGCAGTTTATCGGATAATAGCAATCAGCCCCAGCATTTT. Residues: CASSLSDNSNQPQHF.

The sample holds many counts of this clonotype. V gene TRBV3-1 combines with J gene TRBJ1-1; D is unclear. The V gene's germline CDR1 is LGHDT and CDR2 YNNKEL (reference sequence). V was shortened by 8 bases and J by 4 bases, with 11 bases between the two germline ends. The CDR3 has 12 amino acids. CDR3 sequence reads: CASGGLSTEAFF. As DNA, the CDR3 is TGTGCCAGCGGTGGGTTGTCCACTGAAGCTTTCTTT. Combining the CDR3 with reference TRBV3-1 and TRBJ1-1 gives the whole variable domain DTAVSQTPKYLVTQMGNDKSIKCEQNLGHDTMYWYKQDSKKFLKIMFSYNNKELIINETVPNRFSPKSPDKAHLNLHINSLELGDSAVYFCASGGLSTEAFFGQGTRLTVV.

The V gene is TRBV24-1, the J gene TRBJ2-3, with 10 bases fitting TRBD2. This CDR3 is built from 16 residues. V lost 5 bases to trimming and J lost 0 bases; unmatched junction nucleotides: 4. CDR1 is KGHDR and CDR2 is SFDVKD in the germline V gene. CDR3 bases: TGTGCCACCAGTGGAACTAGCGGGGTTAGCACAGATACGCAGTATTTT. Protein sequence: CATSGTSGVSTDTQYF.

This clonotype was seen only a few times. The CDR3 bases are TGCAGTGCTCCACAGAGGAATGGGCACGAGCAGTACTTC. Amino acids: CSAPQRNGHEQYF. The rearrangement joins TRBV20-1 to TRBJ2-7; D is unclear. Germline CDR1 is DFQATT and CDR2 is SNEGSKA (reference sequence). V was clipped by 5 bases and J by 5 bases, with 16 bases between them. This CDR3 is 13 amino acids long.

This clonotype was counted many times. CDR3 protein: CASSPLYTDTQYF. The CDR3 DNA reads as TGTGCCAGCAGCCCGCTGTACACAGATACGCAGTATTTT. The chain recombines TRBV7-6 with TRBJ2-3; D remains unclear. This CDR3 has 13 amino acids. V lost 5 bases, J lost 2 bases, and 8 bases lay in between. Germline assignment: CDR1 SGHVS and CDR2 FNYEAQ.

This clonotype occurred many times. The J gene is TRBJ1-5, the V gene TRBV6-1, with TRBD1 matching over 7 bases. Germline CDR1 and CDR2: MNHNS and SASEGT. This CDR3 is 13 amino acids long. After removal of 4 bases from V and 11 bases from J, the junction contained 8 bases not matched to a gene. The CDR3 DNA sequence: TGTGCCAGCAGTGGACAGGGTAGGCGGTCCCAGCATTTT. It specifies CASSGQGRRSQHF.

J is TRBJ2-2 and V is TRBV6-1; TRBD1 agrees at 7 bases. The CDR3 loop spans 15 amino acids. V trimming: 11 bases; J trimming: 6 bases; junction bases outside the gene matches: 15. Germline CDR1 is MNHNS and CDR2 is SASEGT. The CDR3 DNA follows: TGTGCCGCGTACAGTTTCAGGGGGAATGCCGGGGAGCTGTTTTTT. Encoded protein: CAAYSFRGNAGELFF.

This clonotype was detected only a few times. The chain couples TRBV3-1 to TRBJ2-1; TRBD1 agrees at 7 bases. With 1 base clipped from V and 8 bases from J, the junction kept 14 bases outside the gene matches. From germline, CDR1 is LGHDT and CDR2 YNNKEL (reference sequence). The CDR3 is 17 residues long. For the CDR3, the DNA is TGTGCCAGCAGCCAAGTTATAGTGACAGGGAGTATCGATGAGCAGTTCTTC. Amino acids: CASSQVIVTGSIDEQFF.

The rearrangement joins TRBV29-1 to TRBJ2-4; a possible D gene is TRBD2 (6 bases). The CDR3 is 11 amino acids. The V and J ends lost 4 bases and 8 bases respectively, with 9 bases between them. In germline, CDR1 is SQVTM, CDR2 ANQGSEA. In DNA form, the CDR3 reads TGCAGCGTTGGGAGGGAGGACATTCAGTACTTC. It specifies CSVGREDIQYF.

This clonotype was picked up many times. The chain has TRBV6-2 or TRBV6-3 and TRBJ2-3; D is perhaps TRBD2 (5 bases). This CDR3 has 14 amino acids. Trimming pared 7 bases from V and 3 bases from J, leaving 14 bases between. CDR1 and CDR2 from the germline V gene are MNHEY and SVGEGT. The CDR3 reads CASMGSRETDTQYF. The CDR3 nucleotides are TGTGCCAGCATGGGTTCCCGGGAAACAGATACGCAGTATTTT.

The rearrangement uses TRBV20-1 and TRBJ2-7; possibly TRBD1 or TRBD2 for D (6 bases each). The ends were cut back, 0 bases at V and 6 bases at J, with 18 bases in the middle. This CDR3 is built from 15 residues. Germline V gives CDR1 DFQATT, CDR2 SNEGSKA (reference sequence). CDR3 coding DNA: TGCAGTGCTAGAGATTTTGGGGGGCACAAGGGCGAGCAGTACTTC. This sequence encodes CSARDFGGHKGEQYF.

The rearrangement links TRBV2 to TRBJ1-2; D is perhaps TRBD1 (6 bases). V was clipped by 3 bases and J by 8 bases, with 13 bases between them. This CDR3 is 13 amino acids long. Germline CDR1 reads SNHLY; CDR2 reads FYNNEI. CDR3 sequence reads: CASSDNRVGGYTF. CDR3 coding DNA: TGTGCCAGCAGTGATAACAGGGTGGGAGGCTACACCTTC. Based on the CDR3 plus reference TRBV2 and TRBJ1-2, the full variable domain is EPEVTQTPSHQVTQMGQEVILRCVPISNHLYFYWYRQILGQKVEFLVSFYNNEISEKSEIFDDQFSVERPDGSNFTLKIRSTKLEDSAMYFCASSDNRVGGYTFGSGTRLTVV.

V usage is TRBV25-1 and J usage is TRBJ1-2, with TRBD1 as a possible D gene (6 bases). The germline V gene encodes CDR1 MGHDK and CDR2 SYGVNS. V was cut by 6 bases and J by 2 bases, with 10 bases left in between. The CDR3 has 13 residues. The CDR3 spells CASSRQDNYGYTF. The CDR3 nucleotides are TGTGCCAGCAGCCGACAGGACAACTATGGCTACACCTTC.

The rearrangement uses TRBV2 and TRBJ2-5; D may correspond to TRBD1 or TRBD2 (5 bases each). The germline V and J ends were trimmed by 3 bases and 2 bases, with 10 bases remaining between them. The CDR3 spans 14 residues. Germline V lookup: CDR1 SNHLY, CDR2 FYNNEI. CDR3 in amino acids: CASSEGRAQETQYF. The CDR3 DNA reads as TGTGCCAGCAGTGAGGGGCGGGCTCAAGAGACCCAGTACTTC.

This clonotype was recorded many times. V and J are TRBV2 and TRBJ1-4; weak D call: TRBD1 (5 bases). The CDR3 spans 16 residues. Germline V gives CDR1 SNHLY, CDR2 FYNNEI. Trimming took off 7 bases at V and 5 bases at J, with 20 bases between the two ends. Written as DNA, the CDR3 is TGTGCCAGCAACTACCCGGGCGGGGGTGAGAATGAAAAACTGTTTTTT. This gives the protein CASNYPGGGENEKLFF.

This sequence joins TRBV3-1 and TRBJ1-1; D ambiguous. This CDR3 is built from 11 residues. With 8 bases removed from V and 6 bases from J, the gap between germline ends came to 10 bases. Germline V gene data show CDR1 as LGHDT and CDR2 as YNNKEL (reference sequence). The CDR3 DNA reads TGTGCCAGCCGGGGTTCTGCTGAAGCTTTCTTT. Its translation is CASRGSAEAFF. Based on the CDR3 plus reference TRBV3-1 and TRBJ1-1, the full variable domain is DTAVSQTPKYLVTQMGNDKSIKCEQNLGHDTMYWYKQDSKKFLKIMFSYNNKELIINETVPNRFSPKSPDKAHLNLHINSLELGDSAVYFCASRGSAEAFFGQGTRLTVV.

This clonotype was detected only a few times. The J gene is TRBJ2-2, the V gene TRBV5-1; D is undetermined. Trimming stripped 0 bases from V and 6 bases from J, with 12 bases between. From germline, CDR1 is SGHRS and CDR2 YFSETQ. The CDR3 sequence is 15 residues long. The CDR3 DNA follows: TGCGCCAGCAGCTTGGCCACAAGGTTTTCCGGGGAGCTGTTTTTT. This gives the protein CASSLATRFSGELFF.

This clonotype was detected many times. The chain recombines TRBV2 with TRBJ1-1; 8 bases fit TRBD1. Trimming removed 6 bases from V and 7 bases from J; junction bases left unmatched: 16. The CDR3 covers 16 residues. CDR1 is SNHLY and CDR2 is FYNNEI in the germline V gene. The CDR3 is CASSIRLQTGEGEAFF. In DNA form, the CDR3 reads TGTGCCAGCAGCATAAGATTACAGACAGGGGAGGGTGAAGCTTTCTTT.